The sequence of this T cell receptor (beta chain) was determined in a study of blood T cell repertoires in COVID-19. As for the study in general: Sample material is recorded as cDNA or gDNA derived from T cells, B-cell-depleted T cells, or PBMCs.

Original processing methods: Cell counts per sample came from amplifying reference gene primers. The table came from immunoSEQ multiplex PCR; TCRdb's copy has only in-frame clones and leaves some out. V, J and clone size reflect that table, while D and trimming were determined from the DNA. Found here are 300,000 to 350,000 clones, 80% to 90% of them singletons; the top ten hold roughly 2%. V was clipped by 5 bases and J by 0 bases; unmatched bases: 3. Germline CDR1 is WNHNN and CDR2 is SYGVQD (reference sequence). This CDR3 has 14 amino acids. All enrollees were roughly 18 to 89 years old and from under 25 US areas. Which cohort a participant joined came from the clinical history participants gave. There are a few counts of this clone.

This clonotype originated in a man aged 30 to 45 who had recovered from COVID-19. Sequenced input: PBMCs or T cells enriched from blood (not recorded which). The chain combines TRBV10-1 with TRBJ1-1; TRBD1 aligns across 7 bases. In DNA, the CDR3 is TGCGCCAGCAGTAAACAGGGGATGAACACTGAAGCTTTCTTT. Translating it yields CASSKQGMNTEAFF.